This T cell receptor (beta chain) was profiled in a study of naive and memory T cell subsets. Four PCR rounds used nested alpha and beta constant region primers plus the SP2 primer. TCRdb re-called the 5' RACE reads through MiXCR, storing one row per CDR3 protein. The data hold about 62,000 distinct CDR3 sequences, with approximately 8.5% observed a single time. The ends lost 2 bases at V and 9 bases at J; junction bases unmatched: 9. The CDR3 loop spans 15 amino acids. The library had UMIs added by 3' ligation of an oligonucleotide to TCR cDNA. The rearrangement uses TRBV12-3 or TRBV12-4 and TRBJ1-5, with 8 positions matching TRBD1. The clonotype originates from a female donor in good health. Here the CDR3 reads CASSLPTGAGGPQHF. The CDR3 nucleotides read TGTGCCAGCAGTTTACCGACAGGGGCAGGAGGGCCCCAGCATTTT.